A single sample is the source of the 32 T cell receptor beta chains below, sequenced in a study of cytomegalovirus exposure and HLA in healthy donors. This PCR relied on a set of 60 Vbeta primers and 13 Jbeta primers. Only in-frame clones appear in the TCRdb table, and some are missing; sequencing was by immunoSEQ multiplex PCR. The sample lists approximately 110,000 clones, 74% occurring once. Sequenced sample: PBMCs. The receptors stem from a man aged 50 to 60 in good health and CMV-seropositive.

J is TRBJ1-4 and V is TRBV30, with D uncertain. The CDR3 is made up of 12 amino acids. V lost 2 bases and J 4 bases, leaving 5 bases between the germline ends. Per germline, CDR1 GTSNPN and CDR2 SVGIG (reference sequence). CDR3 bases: TGTGCCTGGAGTCTAGTTAATGAAAAACTGTTTTTT. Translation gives CAWSLVNEKLFF.

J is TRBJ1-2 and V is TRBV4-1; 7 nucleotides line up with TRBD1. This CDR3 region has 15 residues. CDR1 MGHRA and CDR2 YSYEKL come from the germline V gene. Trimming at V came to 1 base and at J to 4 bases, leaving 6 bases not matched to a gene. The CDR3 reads CASSQARGRAYGYTF. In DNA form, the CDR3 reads TGCGCCAGCAGCCAAGCGAGGGGGCGCGCCTATGGCTACACCTTC.

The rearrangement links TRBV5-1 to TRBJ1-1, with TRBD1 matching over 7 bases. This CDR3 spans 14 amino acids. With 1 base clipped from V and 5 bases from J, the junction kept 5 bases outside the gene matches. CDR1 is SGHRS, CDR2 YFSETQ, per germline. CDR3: CASSLQGGGTEAFF. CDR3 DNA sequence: TGCGCCAGCAGCTTGCAGGGGGGAGGAACTGAAGCTTTCTTT.

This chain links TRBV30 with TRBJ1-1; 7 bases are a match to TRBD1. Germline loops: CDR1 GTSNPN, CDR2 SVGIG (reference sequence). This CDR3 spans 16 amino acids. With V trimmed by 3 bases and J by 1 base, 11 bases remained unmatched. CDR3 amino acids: CAWSGPGQRRNTEAFF. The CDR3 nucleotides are TGTGCCTGGAGCGGTCCGGGACAGAGAAGGAACACTGAAGCTTTCTTT.

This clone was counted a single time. The CDR3 protein is CASEGVGNTIYF. The CDR3 DNA sequence: TGTGCCAGTGAGGGGGTTGGAAACACCATATATTTT. The rearrangement links TRBV28 to TRBJ1-3; D might be TRBD1 (6 bases). V shed 9 bases and J shed 3 bases, with 9 bases lying between them. CDR1 is MDHEN, CDR2 SYDVKM, per germline. The CDR3 has 12 amino acids.

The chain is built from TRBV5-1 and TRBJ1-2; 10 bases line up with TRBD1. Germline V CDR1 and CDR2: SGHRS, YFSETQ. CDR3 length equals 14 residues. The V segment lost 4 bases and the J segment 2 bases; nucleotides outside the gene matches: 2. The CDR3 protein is CASSRTGGNYGYTF. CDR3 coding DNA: TGCGCCAGCAGCCGGACAGGGGGAAACTATGGCTACACCTTC.

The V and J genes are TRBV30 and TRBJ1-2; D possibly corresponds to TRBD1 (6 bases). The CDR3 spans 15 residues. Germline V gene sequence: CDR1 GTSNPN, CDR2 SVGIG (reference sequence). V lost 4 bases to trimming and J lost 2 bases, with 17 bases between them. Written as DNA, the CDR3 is TGTGCCTGGACTCCCGATTGGACAGTAAACTATGGCTACACCTTC. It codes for CAWTPDWTVNYGYTF.

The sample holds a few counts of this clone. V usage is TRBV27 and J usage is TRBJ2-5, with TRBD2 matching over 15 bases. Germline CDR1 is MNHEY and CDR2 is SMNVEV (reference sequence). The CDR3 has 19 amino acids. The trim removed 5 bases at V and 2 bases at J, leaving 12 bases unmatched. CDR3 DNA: TGTGCCAGCAGTCCCCAGGGGACTAGCGGGAGGCCAAGTCAAGAGACCCAGTACTTC. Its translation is CASSPQGTSGRPSQETQYF.

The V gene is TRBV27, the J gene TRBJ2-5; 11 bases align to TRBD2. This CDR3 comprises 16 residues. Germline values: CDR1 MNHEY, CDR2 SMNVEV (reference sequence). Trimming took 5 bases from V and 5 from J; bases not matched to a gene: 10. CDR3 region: CASSPTSGSLYETQYF. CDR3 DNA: TGTGCCAGCAGTCCAACTAGCGGGAGCCTCTACGAGACCCAGTACTTC.

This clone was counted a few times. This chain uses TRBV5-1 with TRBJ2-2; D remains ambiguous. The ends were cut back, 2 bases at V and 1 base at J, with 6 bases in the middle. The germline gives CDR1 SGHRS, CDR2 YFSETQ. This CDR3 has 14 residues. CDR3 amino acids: CASSFPENTGELFF. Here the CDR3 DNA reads TGCGCCAGCAGCTTTCCAGAGAACACCGGGGAGCTGTTTTTT. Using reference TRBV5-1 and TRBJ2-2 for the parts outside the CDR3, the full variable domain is KAGVTQTPRYLIKTRGQQVTLSCSPISGHRSVSWYQQTPGQGLQFLFEYFSETQRNKGNFPGRFSGRQFSNSRSEMNVSTLELGDSALYLCASSFPENTGELFFGEGSRLTVL.

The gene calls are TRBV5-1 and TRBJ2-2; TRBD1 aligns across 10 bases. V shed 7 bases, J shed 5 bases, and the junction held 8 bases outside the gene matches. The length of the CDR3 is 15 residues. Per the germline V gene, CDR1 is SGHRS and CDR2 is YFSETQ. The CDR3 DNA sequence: TGCGCCAGCGGACGAGGACAGGGGGAAACCGGGGAGCTGTTTTTT. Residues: CASGRGQGETGELFF.

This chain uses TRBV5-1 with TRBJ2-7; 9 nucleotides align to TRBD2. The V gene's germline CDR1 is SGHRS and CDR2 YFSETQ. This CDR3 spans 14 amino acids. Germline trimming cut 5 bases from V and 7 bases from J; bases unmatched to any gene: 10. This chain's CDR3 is CASSSLAGVGEQYF. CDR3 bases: TGCGCCAGCAGTAGTTTAGCGGGAGTAGGGGAGCAGTACTTC.

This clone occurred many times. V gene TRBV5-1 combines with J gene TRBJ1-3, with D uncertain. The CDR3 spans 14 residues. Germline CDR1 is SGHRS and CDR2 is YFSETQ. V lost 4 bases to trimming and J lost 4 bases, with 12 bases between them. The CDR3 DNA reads TGCGCCAGCAGCACGCAAGGAGAGGGAAACACCATATATTTT. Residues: CASSTQGEGNTIYF.

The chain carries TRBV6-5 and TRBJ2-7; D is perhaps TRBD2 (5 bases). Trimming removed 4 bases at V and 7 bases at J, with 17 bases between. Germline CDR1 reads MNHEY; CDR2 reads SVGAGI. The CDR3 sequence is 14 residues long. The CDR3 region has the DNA TGTGCCAGCAGTTCCCACACCAACCGGGGAGAGCAGTACTTC. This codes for CASSSHTNRGEQYF.

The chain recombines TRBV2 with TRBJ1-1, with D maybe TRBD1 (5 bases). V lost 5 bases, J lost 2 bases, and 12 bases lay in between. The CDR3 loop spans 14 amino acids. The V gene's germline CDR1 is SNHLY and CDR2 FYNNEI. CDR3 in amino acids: CASSRETGNTEAFF. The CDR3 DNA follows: TGTGCCAGCAGTCGTGAAACAGGAAACACTGAAGCTTTCTTT.

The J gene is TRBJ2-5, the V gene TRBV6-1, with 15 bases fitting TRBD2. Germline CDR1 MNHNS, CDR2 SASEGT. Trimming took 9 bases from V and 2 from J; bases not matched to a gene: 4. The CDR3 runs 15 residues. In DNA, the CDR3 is TGTGCCAGTGCCGGACTAGCGGGGGGGCAAGAGACCCAGTACTTC. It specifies CASAGLAGGQETQYF.

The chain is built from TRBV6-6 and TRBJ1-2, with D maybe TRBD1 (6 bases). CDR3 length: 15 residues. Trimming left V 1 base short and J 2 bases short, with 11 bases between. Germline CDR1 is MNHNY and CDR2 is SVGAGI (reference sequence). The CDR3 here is CASSYLRGTNYGYTF. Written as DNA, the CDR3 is TGTGCCAGCAGTTACTTGCGGGGGACAAACTATGGCTACACCTTC.

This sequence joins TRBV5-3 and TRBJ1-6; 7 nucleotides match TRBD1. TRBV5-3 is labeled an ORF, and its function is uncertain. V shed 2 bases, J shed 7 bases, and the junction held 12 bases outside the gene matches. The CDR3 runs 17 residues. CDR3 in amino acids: CARSLGLQGSWNSPLHF. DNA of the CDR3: TGTGCCAGAAGCTTAGGTTTACAGGGGAGTTGGAATTCACCCCTCCACTTT.

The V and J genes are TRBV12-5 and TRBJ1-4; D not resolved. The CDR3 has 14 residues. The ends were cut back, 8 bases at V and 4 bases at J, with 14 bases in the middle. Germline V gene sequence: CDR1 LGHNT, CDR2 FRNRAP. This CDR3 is CASTQTTINEKLFF. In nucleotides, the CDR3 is TGTGCTAGTACCCAGACAACAATTAATGAAAAACTGTTTTTT.

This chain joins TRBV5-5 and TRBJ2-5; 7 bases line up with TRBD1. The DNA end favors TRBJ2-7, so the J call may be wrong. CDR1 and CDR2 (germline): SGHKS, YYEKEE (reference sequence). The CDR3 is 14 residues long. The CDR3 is CASSSLQGRDEQYF. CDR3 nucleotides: TGTGCCAGCAGCTCCCTACAGGGGCGCGACGAGCAGTACTTC.

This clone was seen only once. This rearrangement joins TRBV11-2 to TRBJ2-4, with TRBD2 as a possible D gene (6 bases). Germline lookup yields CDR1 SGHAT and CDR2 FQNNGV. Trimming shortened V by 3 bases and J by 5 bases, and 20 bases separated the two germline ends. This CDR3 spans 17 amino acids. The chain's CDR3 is CASSFPRTRLGENIQYF. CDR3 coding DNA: TGTGCCAGCAGCTTCCCACGCACCCGACTAGGGGAAAACATTCAGTACTTC.

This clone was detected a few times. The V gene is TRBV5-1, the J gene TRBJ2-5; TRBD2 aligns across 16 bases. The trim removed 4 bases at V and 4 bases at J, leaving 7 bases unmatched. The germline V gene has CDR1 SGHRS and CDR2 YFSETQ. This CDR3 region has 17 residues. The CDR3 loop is CASSPAGTSGRGETQYF. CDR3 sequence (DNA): TGCGCCAGCAGCCCCGCGGGGACTAGCGGGAGGGGAGAGACCCAGTACTTC.

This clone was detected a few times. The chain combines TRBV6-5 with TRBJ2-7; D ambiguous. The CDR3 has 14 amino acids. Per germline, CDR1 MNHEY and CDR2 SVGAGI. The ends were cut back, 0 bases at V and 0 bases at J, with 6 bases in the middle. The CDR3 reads CASSYSLLSYEQYF. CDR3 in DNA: TGTGCCAGCAGTTACTCTCTTCTCTCCTACGAGCAGTACTTC.

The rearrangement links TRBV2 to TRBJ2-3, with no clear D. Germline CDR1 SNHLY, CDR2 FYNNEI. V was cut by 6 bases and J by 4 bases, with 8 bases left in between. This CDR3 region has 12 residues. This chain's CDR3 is CASSGLPDTQYF. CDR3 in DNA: TGTGCCAGCAGCGGTCTTCCAGATACGCAGTATTTT.

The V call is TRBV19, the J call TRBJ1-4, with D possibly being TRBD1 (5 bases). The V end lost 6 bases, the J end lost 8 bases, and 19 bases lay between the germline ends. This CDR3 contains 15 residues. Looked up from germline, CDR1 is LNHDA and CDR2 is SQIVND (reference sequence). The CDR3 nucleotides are TGTGCCAGTAGGCAACTACGGGGGGTAAAGGAAAAACTGTTTTTT. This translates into CASRQLRGVKEKLFF.

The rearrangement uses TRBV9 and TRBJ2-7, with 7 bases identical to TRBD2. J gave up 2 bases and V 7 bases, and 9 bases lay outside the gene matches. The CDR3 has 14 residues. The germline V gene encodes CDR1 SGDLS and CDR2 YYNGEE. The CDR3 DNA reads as TGTGCCAGCGGGGGGGGACCGGGAACCTACGAGCAGTACTTC. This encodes CASGGGPGTYEQYF.

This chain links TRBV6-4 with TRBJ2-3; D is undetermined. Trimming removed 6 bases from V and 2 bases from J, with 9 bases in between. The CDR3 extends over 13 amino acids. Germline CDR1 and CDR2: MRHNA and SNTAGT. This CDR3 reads CASSFTDTDTQYF. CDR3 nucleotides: TGTGCCAGCAGCTTTACAGACACAGATACGCAGTATTTT.

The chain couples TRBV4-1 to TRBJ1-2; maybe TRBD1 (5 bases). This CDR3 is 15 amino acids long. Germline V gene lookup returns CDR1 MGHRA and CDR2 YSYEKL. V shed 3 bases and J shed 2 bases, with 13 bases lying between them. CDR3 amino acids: CASSHQLRVNYGYTF. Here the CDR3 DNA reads TGCGCCAGCAGCCACCAGCTCAGGGTCAACTATGGCTACACCTTC.

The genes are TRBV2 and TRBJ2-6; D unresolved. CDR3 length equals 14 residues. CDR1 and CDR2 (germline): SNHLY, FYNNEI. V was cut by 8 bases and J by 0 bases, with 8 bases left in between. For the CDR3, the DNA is TGTGCCAGCCATCCACTCTCTGGGGCCAACGTCCTGACTTTC. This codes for CASHPLSGANVLTF.

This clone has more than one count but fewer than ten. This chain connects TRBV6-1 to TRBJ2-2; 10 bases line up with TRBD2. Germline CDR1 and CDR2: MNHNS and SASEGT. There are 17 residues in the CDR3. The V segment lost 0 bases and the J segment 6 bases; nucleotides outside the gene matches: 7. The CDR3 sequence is CASSEALLAGEAGELFF. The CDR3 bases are TGTGCCAGCAGTGAAGCGCTTCTAGCGGGAGAGGCCGGGGAGCTGTTTTTT.

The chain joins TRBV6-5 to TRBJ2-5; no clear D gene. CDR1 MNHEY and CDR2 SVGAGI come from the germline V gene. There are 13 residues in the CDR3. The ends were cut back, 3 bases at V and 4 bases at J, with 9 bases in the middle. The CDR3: CASSYLVGETQYF. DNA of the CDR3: TGTGCCAGCAGTTATCTAGTAGGAGAGACCCAGTACTTC.

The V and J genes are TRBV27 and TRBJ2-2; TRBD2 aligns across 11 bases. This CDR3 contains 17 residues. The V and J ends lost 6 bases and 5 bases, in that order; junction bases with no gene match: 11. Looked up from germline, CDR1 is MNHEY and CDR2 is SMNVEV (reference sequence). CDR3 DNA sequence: TGTGCCAGCAGCCTTAGCGGGAGGGCCCCGGGAACCGGGGAGCTGTTTTTT. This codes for CASSLSGRAPGTGELFF.